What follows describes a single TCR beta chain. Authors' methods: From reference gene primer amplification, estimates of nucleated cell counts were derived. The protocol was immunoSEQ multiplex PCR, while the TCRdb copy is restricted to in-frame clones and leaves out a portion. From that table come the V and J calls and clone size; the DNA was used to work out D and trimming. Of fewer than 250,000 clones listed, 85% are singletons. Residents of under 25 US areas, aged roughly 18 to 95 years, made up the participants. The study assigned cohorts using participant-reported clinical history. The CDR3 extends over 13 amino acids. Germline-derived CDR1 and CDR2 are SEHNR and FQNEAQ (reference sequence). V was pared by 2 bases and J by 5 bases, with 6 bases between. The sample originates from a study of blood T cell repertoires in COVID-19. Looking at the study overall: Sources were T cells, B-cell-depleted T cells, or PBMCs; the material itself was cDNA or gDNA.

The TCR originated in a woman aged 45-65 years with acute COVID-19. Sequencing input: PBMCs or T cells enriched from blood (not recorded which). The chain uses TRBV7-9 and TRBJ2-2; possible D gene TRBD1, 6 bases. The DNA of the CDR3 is TGTGCCAGCAGCTTAACAGGGACCGGGGAGCTGTTTTTT. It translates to CASSLTGTGELFF.